These 31 T cell receptor beta chains were all obtained from the same sample, sequenced in a study of beta chain features in type 1 diabetes. TCRB transcripts that were expressed got sequenced, as all of the isolated RNA had been reverse transcribed. TCRdb's copy holds only in-frame clones and misses some; the assay was immunoSEQ multiplex PCR. The sample has fewer than 500,000 clones; 11% to 15% are singletons. The specimen was naive CD4+ T cells from blood. The receptors derive from a man younger than 40 in good health.

This clone was detected a few times. V is TRBV4-3 and J is TRBJ2-5; perhaps TRBD1 as D (5 bases). The V and J ends lost 1 base and 6 bases respectively, with 9 bases between them. Germline V gene data show CDR1 as LGHNA and CDR2 as YSLEER. This CDR3 is 13 amino acids long. The CDR3 spells CASSQGGGKTQYF. The CDR3 DNA is TGCGCCAGCAGCCAAGGGGGCGGAAAGACCCAGTACTTC.

CDR3 bases: TGTGCCAGCAGCACCTCAAAGGGTGGCTACACCTTC. Translation: CASSTSKGGYTF. This rearrangement joins TRBV9 to TRBJ1-2; D call uncertain. The CDR3 has 12 amino acids. Germline V gene sequence: CDR1 SGDLS, CDR2 YYNGEE. Trimming took off 4 bases at V and 7 bases at J, with 11 bases between the two ends.

This clone has just a few counts. This chain uses TRBV28 with TRBJ2-4; TRBD2 agrees at 7 bases. The CDR3 consists of 16 residues. Trimming cost V 3 bases and J 9 bases; bases outside gene matches: 14. Looked up from germline, CDR1 is MDHEN and CDR2 is SYDVKM. The CDR3 DNA follows: TGTGCCAGCAGTTTCGCGGGAGCCTCCGGAAGTCCCATTCAGTACTTC. Its translation is CASSFAGASGSPIQYF.

This clone has a handful of counts. V is TRBV14 and J is TRBJ2-7; weak D call: TRBD2 (7 bases). Trimming took 1 base from V and 7 from J, leaving 14 bases between them. Germline CDR1 is SGHDN and CDR2 is FVKESK. This CDR3 has 14 residues. CDR3 in amino acids: CASSQVTGGIEQYF. As DNA, the CDR3 is TGTGCCAGCAGCCAAGTAACGGGGGGCATTGAGCAGTACTTC.

The table lists this clone with a few counts. This chain connects TRBV5-4 to TRBJ1-1; 7 positions agree with TRBD1. CDR1 is SGHNT, CDR2 YYREEE, per germline (reference sequence). The CDR3 loop spans 13 amino acids. J lost 4 bases, V lost 2 bases, and 2 bases had no gene match. This CDR3 reads CASSFTGVTEAFF. The CDR3 DNA reads as TGTGCCAGCAGCTTCACAGGGGTCACTGAAGCTTTCTTT.

As regards this clone: The germline gene is not matched at one end of the junction; a read error may be the cause. The rearrangement joins TRBV10-3 to TRBJ2-1, with D perhaps TRBD1 (5 bases). CDR1 and CDR2 from the germline V gene are ENHRY and SYGVKD. CDR3 length equals 15 residues. DNA of the CDR3: TGTGCCATCAATGAGAGACTCCAGGGCACCAATGAGCAGTTCTTC. It yields the protein CAINERLQGTNEQFF.

V usage is TRBV4-1 and J usage is TRBJ2-7, with 7 bases fitting TRBD1. The CDR3 has 18 amino acids. Germline V gene data show CDR1 as MGHRA and CDR2 as YSYEKL. Trimming removed 1 base from V and 0 bases from J; junction bases left unmatched: 12. CDR3 loop: CASSQARDSPKFSYEQYV. CDR3 bases: TGCGCCAGCAGCCAAGCCCGGGACAGCCCGAAGTTCTCCTACGAGCAGTACGTC.

This clone was found a few times. This chain links TRBV4-1 with TRBJ1-3; D may be TRBD1 (6 bases). The CDR3 has 17 residues. V gave up 1 base and J gave up 2 bases, with 15 bases separating them. The germline V gene has CDR1 MGHRA and CDR2 YSYEKL. CDR3 amino acids: CASSQVRTDPTGNTIYF. CDR3 nucleotide sequence: TGCGCCAGCAGCCAAGTCAGGACAGACCCTACTGGAAACACCATATATTTT.

A few counts support this clone. The chain recombines TRBV7-9 with TRBJ1-1; D may be TRBD1 (6 bases). The V gene lost 11 bases and the J gene lost 4 bases, with 17 bases spanning the gap. The CDR3 loop spans 13 amino acids. Germline-derived CDR1 and CDR2 are SEHNR and FQNEAQ (reference sequence). The CDR3, as DNA: TGTGCCGGGGGCCCGTTGGTGGGCACTGAAGCTTTCTTT. Residues: CAGGPLVGTEAFF.

The rearrangement links TRBV1 to TRBJ2-5; the tabulated D call, TRBD2, remains unverified against the DNA. TRBV1 is described as a pseudogene. The CDR3 totals 17 residues. Written as DNA, the CDR3 is TGCACCAGCAGCCAAGATCCAGGGCTAGCGGGAAGGCAGACCCAGTACTTC. This translates into CTSSQDPGLAGRQTQYF.

A few counts support this clone. V usage is TRBV25-1 and J usage is TRBJ1-2; the D is unclear. Trimming shortened V by 4 bases and J by 3 bases, and 6 bases separated the two germline ends. The germline gives CDR1 MGHDK, CDR2 SYGVNS. The CDR3 runs to 12 residues. The CDR3 here is CASSGRDYGYTF. The CDR3 bases are TGTGCCAGCAGTGGACGGGACTATGGCTACACCTTC.

This clone showed up just a few times. For the CDR3, the DNA is TGCGCCAGCAGCCAGGAGACAGGGGCGGCCCGGGCCGGGGAGCTGTTTTTT. It specifies CASSQETGAARAGELFF. This rearrangement joins TRBV4-3 to TRBJ2-2; TRBD1 agrees at 8 bases. Germline V gene data show CDR1 as LGHNA and CDR2 as YSLEER. The CDR3 extends over 17 amino acids. V was pared by 3 bases and J by 6 bases, with 12 bases of the junction left unmatched.

Worth noting for this clone: Other DNA variants within this sample encode the same CDR3. This chain joins TRBV7-2 and TRBJ2-5; 12 positions match TRBD2. Per germline, CDR1 SGHTA and CDR2 FQGNSA. This CDR3 has 15 amino acids. V shed 5 bases, J shed 2 bases, and the junction held 3 bases outside the gene matches. CDR3 region: CASSRLAGVQETQYF. The CDR3 bases are TGTGCCAGCAGCCGACTAGCGGGGGTTCAAGAGACCCAGTACTTC. Together with reference TRBV7-2 and TRBJ2-5, the CDR3 gives the full variable domain: GAGVSQSPSNKVTEKGKDVELRCDPISGHTALYWYRQSLGQGLEFLIYFQGNSAPDKSGLPSDRFSAERTGGSVSTLTIQRTQQEDSAVYLCASSRLAGVQETQYFGPGTRLLVL.

This sequence joins TRBV15 and TRBJ2-7; 10 bases are shared with TRBD1. Germline CDR1 is LNHNV and CDR2 is YYDKDF (reference sequence). This CDR3 is built from 15 residues. V shed 3 bases and J 7 bases; nucleotides not matched to a gene: 9. The CDR3, as DNA: TGTGCCACCAGCAGGGTAAGACAGGGGGCGAGTGAGCAGTACTTC. Translating it yields CATSRVRQGASEQYF.

J is TRBJ2-1 and V is TRBV5-1; 9 positions match TRBD1. Germline CDR1 is SGHRS and CDR2 is YFSETQ. This CDR3 region has 15 residues. V trimming: 6 bases; J trimming: 4 bases; junction bases outside the gene matches: 8. The CDR3: CASKSGTGTYNEQFF. CDR3 sequence (DNA): TGCGCCAGCAAATCCGGGACAGGGACTTACAATGAGCAGTTCTTC.

This clone turned up a few times. This chain uses TRBV30 with TRBJ1-2; D not resolved. This CDR3 has 13 residues. V was clipped by 2 bases and J by 1 base, with 8 bases between them. CDR1 GTSNPN and CDR2 SVGIG come from the germline V gene (reference sequence). Written as DNA, the CDR3 is TGTGCCTGGAGTCCCGCGGATAACTATGGCTACACCTTC. Protein product: CAWSPADNYGYTF. Using reference TRBV30 and TRBJ1-2 for the parts outside the CDR3, the full variable domain is SQTIHQWPATLVQPVGSPLSLECTVEGTSNPNLYWYRQAAGRGLQLLFYSVGIGQISSEVPQNLSASRPQDRQFILSSKKLLLSDSGFYLCAWSPADNYGYTFGSGTRLTVV.

This clone was observed a few times. In the same sample, other DNA sequences code for this CDR3. The genes are TRBV7-2 and TRBJ2-1; 7 positions agree with TRBD2. The germline gives CDR1 SGHTA, CDR2 FQGNSA. CDR3 length: 15 amino acids. Germline trimming cut 5 bases from V and 7 bases from J; bases unmatched to any gene: 11. The CDR3 spells CASSLELAGGNEQFF. CDR3 coding DNA: TGTGCCAGCAGCCTCGAGTTAGCGGGTGGGAATGAGCAGTTCTTC. Variable domain in full (rest from reference TRBV7-2 and TRBJ2-1): GAGVSQSPSNKVTEKGKDVELRCDPISGHTALYWYRQSLGQGLEFLIYFQGNSAPDKSGLPSDRFSAERTGGSVSTLTIQRTQQEDSAVYLCASSLELAGGNEQFFGPGTRLTVL.

This chain uses TRBV18 with TRBJ1-2; D possibly corresponds to TRBD1 (5 bases). This CDR3 comprises 16 residues. The germline gives CDR1 KGHSH, CDR2 LQKENI. The V and J ends lost 2 bases and 3 bases respectively, with 16 bases between them. The CDR3 DNA sequence: TGTGCCAGCTCACCAGGGGCTGGGGGAGATTACTATGGCTACACCTTC. Translated: CASSPGAGGDYYGYTF.

A few counts support this clone. The V and J genes are TRBV30 and TRBJ2-6; D remains unclear. The CDR3 has 15 residues. The germline CDR1 and CDR2 sequences are GTSNPN and SVGIG (reference sequence). V shed 2 bases and J shed 0 bases, with 8 bases lying between them. CDR3 region: CAWSRQFSGANVLTF. The DNA for the CDR3 is TGTGCCTGGAGTAGGCAGTTCTCTGGGGCCAACGTCCTGACTTTC.

There are a few counts of this clone. This chain links TRBV7-8 with TRBJ2-7; 7 nucleotides align to TRBD1. Germline V gene data show CDR1 as SGHVS and CDR2 as FQNEAQ. The ends lost 3 bases at V and 2 bases at J; junction bases unmatched: 4. The CDR3 has 14 amino acids. This CDR3 is CASSLFQGAYEQYV. The CDR3 DNA reads TGTGCCAGCAGCTTGTTTCAGGGGGCCTACGAGCAGTACGTC.

The rearrangement uses TRBV7-2 and TRBJ2-7, with 9 bases identical to TRBD1. Germline lookup yields CDR1 SGHTA and CDR2 FQGNSA. This CDR3 has 15 residues. The ends lost 4 bases at V and 2 bases at J; junction bases unmatched: 6. For the CDR3, the DNA is TGTGCCAGCAGCTGGACCGGGACAGGGACCTACGAGCAGTACTTC. Its protein product is CASSWTGTGTYEQYF.

This clone was seen only a few times. V and J are TRBV15 and TRBJ1-1; D gene uncertain. V lost 4 bases and J 7 bases, leaving 13 bases between the germline ends. Germline CDR1 and CDR2: LNHNV and YYDKDF (reference sequence). This CDR3 comprises 13 residues. The CDR3, as DNA: TGTGCCACCAGCAACCAAGCGAGAAATGAAGCTTTCTTT. Protein sequence: CATSNQARNEAFF.

The rearrangement joins TRBV7-9 to TRBJ1-1, with 10 positions matching TRBD1. Trimming cost V 8 bases and J 5 bases; bases outside gene matches: 8. Germline CDR1 reads SEHNR; CDR2 reads FQNEAQ (reference sequence). This CDR3 region has 14 residues. CDR3 loop: CASETGGSLTEAFF. CDR3 DNA sequence: TGTGCCAGCGAGACAGGGGGCTCCCTGACTGAAGCTTTCTTT.

V is TRBV20-1 and J is TRBJ1-1; the D gene is possibly TRBD1 (6 bases). Trimming took off 1 base at V and 11 bases at J, with 8 bases between the two ends. This CDR3 comprises 10 residues. The germline gives CDR1 DFQATT, CDR2 SNEGSKA (reference sequence). Here the CDR3 DNA reads TGCAGTGCTAGAGGGGACACCGCTTTCTTT. Its translation is CSARGDTAFF.

The chain has TRBV6-5 and TRBJ2-7; no clear D gene. The germline CDR1 and CDR2 sequences are MNHEY and SVGAGI. Trimming shortened V by 6 bases and J by 0 bases, and 15 bases separated the two germline ends. CDR3 length: 15 residues. This chain's CDR3 is CASSIFGESSYEQYF. CDR3 nucleotide sequence: TGTGCCAGCAGCATTTTTGGGGAAAGCTCCTACGAGCAGTACTTC.

In this sample, this clone turned up a few times. The rearrangement links TRBV29-1 to TRBJ1-3, with 7 bases matching TRBD1. J lost 3 bases, V lost 5 bases, and 4 bases had no gene match. The CDR3 runs to 13 residues. Germline-derived CDR1 and CDR2 are SQVTM and ANQGSEA. The CDR3 loop reads CSVRDRDGNTIYF. Written as DNA, the CDR3 is TGCAGCGTTAGAGACAGGGATGGAAACACCATATATTTT.

This clone was counted between two and nine times. The chain is built from TRBV27 and TRBJ2-7; 8 bases match TRBD2. This CDR3 comprises 15 residues. Trimming removed 4 bases from V and 0 bases from J; junction bases left unmatched: 5. Germline values: CDR1 MNHEY, CDR2 SMNVEV (reference sequence). CDR3 in amino acids: CASSSSSGLSYEQYF. In nucleotides, the CDR3 is TGTGCCAGCAGTTCCTCTAGCGGGCTCTCCTACGAGCAGTACTTC.

The chain has TRBV7-9 and TRBJ2-3, with D perhaps matching TRBD1 (6 bases). CDR3 length: 16 residues. Germline assignment: CDR1 SEHNR and CDR2 FQNEAQ (reference sequence). Trimming took off 0 bases at V and 5 bases at J, with 15 bases between the two ends. The CDR3 spells CASSLALRQGIDTQYF. The CDR3 DNA sequence: TGTGCCAGCAGCTTAGCGCTGAGGCAGGGGATAGATACGCAGTATTTT.

This clone came up a few times. The rearrangement joins TRBV4-2 to TRBJ2-5, with D unresolved. The germline CDR1 and CDR2 sequences are LGHNA and YNFKEQ. This CDR3 spans 12 amino acids. Trimming left V 1 base short and J 7 bases short, with 7 bases between. CDR3 in amino acids: CASSQGGLTQYF. The CDR3 nucleotides are TGTGCCAGCAGCCAAGGCGGCTTGACCCAGTACTTC.

There are a few counts of this clone. The chain joins TRBV4-3 to TRBJ2-1, with a weak D call TRBD2 (5 bases). Germline lookup yields CDR1 LGHNA and CDR2 YSLEER. This CDR3 has 16 residues. V dropped 6 bases and J dropped 0 bases, with 15 bases sitting between them. The chain's CDR3 is CASSRTSGSSYNEQFF. CDR3 in DNA: TGCGCCAGCAGTCGAACCAGCGGCAGCTCCTACAATGAGCAGTTCTTC.

A few counts support this clone. V gene TRBV29-1 combines with J gene TRBJ2-1; no definite D call. This CDR3 spans 15 amino acids. V dropped 0 bases and J dropped 5 bases, with 14 bases sitting between them. The germline CDR1 and CDR2 sequences are SQVTM and ANQGSEA. The chain's CDR3 is CSVEDVQVGNNEQFF. CDR3 sequence (DNA): TGCAGCGTTGAAGATGTGCAGGTGGGGAACAATGAGCAGTTCTTC.